Following are 17 T cell receptor beta chains from one sample sequenced in a study of blood T cells in healthy people across ages. It was with a sample-barcoded 5' primer and a J-beta primer mix that a second PCR of about 6 to 11 cycles was run. TCRdb re-analysed the 5' RACE reads in MiXCR, keeping a single row per CDR3 protein. The table has under 1 million distinct CDR3 sequences, roughly 44% seen once. Material for sequencing was blood. These receptors were collected from a man aged 55-75 years in good health.

The CDR3 nucleotides read TGTGCCAGCAGTGAAGCGGTGGGGTCAAGGTATTTT. Its translation: CASSEAVGSRYF. The chain is built from TRBV6-1 and TRBJ2-3; D ambiguous. V shed 0 bases and J shed 14 bases, with 12 bases lying between them. Per the germline V gene, CDR1 is MNHNS and CDR2 is SASEGT. The CDR3 spans 12 residues.

Of note for this clonotype: This clone may be a read error of a much larger clone one base away. The rearrangement joins TRBV7-2 to TRBJ2-1, with 9 positions matching TRBD1. CDR3 length: 15 amino acids. Germline V gives CDR1 SGHTA, CDR2 FQGNSA. CDR3 bases: TGTGCCAGCAGCTTAGGGGACAGGGATCGCAATAAGCAGTTCTTC. Amino acid sequence: CASSLGDRDRNKQFF.

This chain uses TRBV7-2 with TRBJ2-1; D unclear. V was clipped by 6 bases and J by 4 bases, with 10 bases between them. The CDR3 is 13 amino acids. The germline gives CDR1 SGHTA, CDR2 FQGNSA. CDR3 loop: CASSFTRYNEQFF. The CDR3 DNA follows: TGTGCCAGCAGTTTCACAAGATACAATGAGCAGTTCTTC.

The rearrangement uses TRBV24-1 and TRBJ2-1; TRBD1 might be the D (6 bases). Between the trimmed V and J ends, which lost 9 bases and 6 bases, there was a span of 17 bases. This CDR3 spans 14 amino acids. Germline CDR1 and CDR2: KGHDR and SFDVKD. This CDR3 is CATALWGRINEQFF. CDR3 coding DNA: TGTGCCACCGCTCTTTGGGGGCGCATCAATGAGCAGTTCTTC.

This clonotype was counted between two and nine times. The V call is TRBV9, the J call TRBJ2-3; perhaps D is TRBD1 or TRBD2 (5 bases each). The germline gives CDR1 SGDLS, CDR2 YYNGEE. The V gene lost 0 bases and the J gene lost 4 bases, with 15 bases spanning the gap. The CDR3 extends over 16 amino acids. CDR3 in DNA: TGTGCCAGCAGCGTAGCACCAGGGACCACATCAGATACGCAGTATTTT. Translated, it gives CASSVAPGTTSDTQYF.

This clonotype has only a few counts. A read error may produce the germline difference seen at one junction end. J is TRBJ1-2 and V is TRBV7-7; 7 bases match TRBD1. The CDR3 is 18 amino acids. Germline CDR1 is SSHAT and CDR2 is FNYEAQ (reference sequence). CDR3 sequence: CASSATLRTGSLCYGYTF. DNA of the CDR3: TGTGCTAGCAGTGCAACCCTCCGGACAGGCTCACTTTGCTATGGCTACACCTTC. Full variable domain (remainder filled in from reference TRBV7-7 and TRBJ1-2): GAGVSQSPRYKVTKRGQDVTLRCDPISSHATLYWYQQALGQGPEFLTYFNYEAQPDKSGLPSDRFSAERPEGSISTLTIQRTEQRDSAMYRCASSATLRTGSLCYGYTFGSGTRLTVV.

The chain combines TRBV18 with TRBJ2-7; a possible D gene is TRBD2 (6 bases). CDR1 is KGHSH, CDR2 LQKENI, per germline. There are 14 residues in the CDR3. V was pared by 5 bases and J by 3 bases, with 14 bases between. The chain's CDR3 is CASSGKGGHYEQYF. CDR3 nucleotides: TGTGCCAGCTCAGGAAAGGGAGGTCACTACGAGCAGTACTTC.

This sequence joins TRBV6-6 and TRBJ2-3, with 8 bases matching TRBD2. The CDR3 has 17 amino acids. Germline assignment: CDR1 MNHNY and CDR2 SVGAGI (reference sequence). J lost 3 bases, V lost 2 bases, and 10 bases had no gene match. CDR3 loop: CASSYPKGGGRTDTQYF. The CDR3 bases are TGTGCCAGCAGTTACCCGAAGGGCGGGGGGCGAACAGATACGCAGTATTTT.

The chain links TRBV2 to TRBJ2-7, with 8 bases lining up with TRBD1. Germline values: CDR1 SNHLY, CDR2 FYNNEI. The CDR3 totals 15 residues. Trimming took 3 bases from V and 2 from J; bases not matched to a gene: 6. In DNA form, the CDR3 reads TGTGCCAGCAGTGAGAACAGGGGGGAACCCTACGAGCAGTACTTC. It encodes CASSENRGEPYEQYF.

The V call is TRBV6-5, the J call TRBJ1-2, with 8 bases that match TRBD1. Germline V lookup: CDR1 MNHEY, CDR2 SVGAGI. V lost 10 bases, J lost 4 bases, and 11 bases stayed unmatched. The CDR3 length is 14 residues. The CDR3: CATLPGQAFYGYTF. The DNA for the CDR3 is TGTGCCACCTTACCGGGACAGGCCTTCTATGGCTACACCTTC.

This clonotype has just a few counts. The rearrangement links TRBV7-2 to TRBJ2-5, with 7 bases aligning to TRBD1. The J segment lost 1 base and the V segment lost 6 bases, leaving 5 bases of the junction unmatched. Germline CDR1 reads SGHTA; CDR2 reads FQGNSA. This CDR3 comprises 14 residues. The CDR3 spells CASRPRQGQETQYF. The DNA of the CDR3 is TGTGCCAGCAGACCGAGACAGGGCCAAGAGACCCAGTACTTC.

About this clonotype: One end of the junction does not line up with germline, which may come from a read error. The J gene is TRBJ2-7, the V gene TRBV20-1, with D perhaps assigned TRBD1 or TRBD2 (5 bases each). The CDR3 totals 12 residues. Germline values: CDR1 DFQATT, CDR2 SNEGSKA (reference sequence). This CDR3 is CSAGTGSYGQYF. The DNA for the CDR3 is TGCAGTGCGGGGACGGGCTCCTACGGGCAGTACTTC.

V gene TRBV7-2 combines with J gene TRBJ2-1; no firm D call. This CDR3 is 15 amino acids long. CDR1 and CDR2 (germline): SGHTA, FQGNSA. Trimming took 2 bases from V and 0 from J, leaving 8 bases between them. CDR3 nucleotide sequence: TGTGCCAGCAGCTTAACCGTGAACTCCTACAATGAGCAGTTCTTC. It specifies CASSLTVNSYNEQFF.

This clonotype was recorded many times. The CDR3 spells CSAYDSNYGYTF. The DNA of the CDR3 is TGCAGTGCTTACGACAGCAACTATGGCTACACCTTC. The chain couples TRBV20-1 to TRBJ1-2, with D possibly being TRBD1 (5 bases). Between the trimmed V and J ends, which lost 5 bases and 2 bases, there was a span of 9 bases. The CDR3 sequence is 12 residues long. CDR1 and CDR2 (germline): DFQATT, SNEGSKA (reference sequence).

The V and J genes are TRBV10-3 and TRBJ2-5, with D possibly matching TRBD2 (7 bases). The germline V and J ends were trimmed by 5 bases and 5 bases, with 15 bases remaining between them. The CDR3 sequence is 14 residues long. Germline V CDR1 and CDR2: ENHRY, SYGVKD. The CDR3 protein is CAISRRGAVETQYF. The DNA for the CDR3 is TGTGCCATCAGTCGCCGGGGGGCCGTGGAGACCCAGTACTTC.

A few counts support this clonotype. The chain employs TRBV7-9 and TRBJ2-1; TRBD2 aligns across 12 bases. Germline assignment: CDR1 SEHNR and CDR2 FQNEAQ (reference sequence). With V trimmed by 4 bases and J by 7 bases, 8 bases remained unmatched. This CDR3 contains 16 residues. CDR3 region: CASSSATGLAGNEQFF. DNA for the CDR3: TGTGCCAGCAGCTCAGCTACTGGACTAGCGGGGAATGAGCAGTTCTTC.

This chain connects TRBV12-3 or TRBV12-4 to TRBJ2-3; D unclear. V lost 6 bases and J lost 10, with 14 bases in between. This CDR3 is built from 12 residues. The CDR3 DNA reads as TGTGCCAGCAGCCGTACAAGGGCTGCGCAGTATTTT. It codes for CASSRTRAAQYF.